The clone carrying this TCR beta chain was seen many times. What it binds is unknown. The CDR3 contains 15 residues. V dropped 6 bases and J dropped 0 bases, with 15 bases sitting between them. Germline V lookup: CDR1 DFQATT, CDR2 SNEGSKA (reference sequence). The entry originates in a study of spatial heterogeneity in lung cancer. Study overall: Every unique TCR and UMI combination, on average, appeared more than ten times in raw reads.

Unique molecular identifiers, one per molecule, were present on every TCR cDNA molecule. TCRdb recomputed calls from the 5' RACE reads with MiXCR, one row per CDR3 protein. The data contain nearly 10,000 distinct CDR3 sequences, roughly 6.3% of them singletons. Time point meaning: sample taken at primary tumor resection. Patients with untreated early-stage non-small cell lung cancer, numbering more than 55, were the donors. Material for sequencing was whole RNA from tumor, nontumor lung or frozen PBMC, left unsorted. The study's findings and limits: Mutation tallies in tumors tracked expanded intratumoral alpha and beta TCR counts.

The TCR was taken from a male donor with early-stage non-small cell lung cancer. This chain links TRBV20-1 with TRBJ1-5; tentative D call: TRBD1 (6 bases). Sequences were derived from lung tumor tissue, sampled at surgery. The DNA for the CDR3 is TGCAGTGCCAATCAACCGACAGGTAGCAATCAGCCCCAGCATTTT. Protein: CSANQPTGSNQPQHF.